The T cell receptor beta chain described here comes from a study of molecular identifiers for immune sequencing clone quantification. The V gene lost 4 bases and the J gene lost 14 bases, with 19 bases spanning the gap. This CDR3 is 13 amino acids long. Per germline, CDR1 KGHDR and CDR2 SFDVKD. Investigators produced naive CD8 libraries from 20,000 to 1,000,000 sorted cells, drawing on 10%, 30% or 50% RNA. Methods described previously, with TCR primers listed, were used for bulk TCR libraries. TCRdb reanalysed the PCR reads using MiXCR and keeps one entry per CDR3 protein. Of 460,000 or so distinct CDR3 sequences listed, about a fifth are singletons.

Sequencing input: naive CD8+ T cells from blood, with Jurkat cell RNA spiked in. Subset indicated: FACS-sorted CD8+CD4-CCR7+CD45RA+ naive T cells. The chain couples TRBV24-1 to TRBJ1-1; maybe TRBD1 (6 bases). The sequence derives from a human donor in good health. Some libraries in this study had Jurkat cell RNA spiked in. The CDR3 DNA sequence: TGTGCCACCAGTGACCGACACGGGACAAGGCTGTTCTTT. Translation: CATSDRHGTRLFF.